Listed below are T cell receptor beta chains from one sample, sequenced in a study of blood T cell repertoires in COVID-19. Profiling relied on immunoSEQ multiplex PCR, and the TCRdb table lists in-frame clones only, not all of them. Seen here are about 37,000 clones, about 87% observed once, and the top ten hold roughly a tenth. The sample comprised peripheral blood. All receptors derive from a human donor in a cohort sampled during active COVID-19. The CDR3 runs from the conserved cysteine through the conserved F or W. The D gene is left open where the match is weak. Some rows have no size entry. The others give once, few or many, or a class for an expanded clone.

j_call	clone_size	d_call	v_call	cdr3_nt	cdr3_aa
TRBJ2-7	.	.	TRBV5-1	TGCGCCAGCAGCTTGTTCCGGGGGGCGGACGAGCAGTACTTC	CASSLFRGADEQYF
TRBJ2-1	.	.	TRBV9	TGTGCCAGCAGCGTAGGAGACTCCCCGTACAATGAGCAGTTCTTC	CASSVGDSPYNEQFF
TRBJ2-7	.	TRBD2	TRBV5-6	TGTGCCAGCAGCAGGGAGCGGGGTGAGGTAGGGTACGAGCAGTACTTC	CASSRERGEVGYEQYF
TRBJ1-4	.	.	TRBV6-5	TGTGCCAGCAGACAGGGCAAGGGGAATGAAAAACTGTTTTTT	CASRQGKGNEKLFF
TRBJ2-7	.	TRBD1	TRBV5-1	TGCGCCAGCAGCCCGATTGGACAGGGGAGGTACGAGCAGTACTTC	CASSPIGQGRYEQYF
TRBJ2-7	.	.	TRBV6-6	TGTGCCAGCACCACGGTCCTACATTGGGGGCAATCAGAGCAGTACTTC	CASTTVLHWGQSEQYF
TRBJ1-5	once	TRBD1	TRBV7-8	TGTGCCAGCAGCACTGGACAGGGGGCGTCGGTCAATCAGCCCCAGCATTTT	CASSTGQGASVNQPQHF
TRBJ2-7	.	TRBD2	TRBV7-2	TGTGCCAGCAGCCCAAAGGGACTAGCGGGGGGGCAAGGGTTCTGGTACTTC	CASSPKGLAGGQGFWYF
TRBJ1-2	.	.	TRBV11-2	TGTGCCAGCAGCCCGGACAGAGCTAACTATGGCTACACCTTC	CASSPDRANYGYTF
TRBJ2-5	.	.	TRBV24-1	TGTGCCACCAGTGATCCGACAGGAGGTGATCGAGAGACCCAGTACTTC	CATSDPTGGDRETQYF
TRBJ2-3	.	TRBD2	TRBV7-3	TGTGCCAGCAAGAGCGGGGGTGTATCAGATACGCAGTATTTT	CASKSGGVSDTQYF
TRBJ2-5	once	.	TRBV5-1	TGCGCCAGCAGTCATAGCGGAGGAGAGACCCAGTACTTC	CASSHSGGETQYF
TRBJ2-5	.	.	TRBV20-1	TGCAGTGCTAGTGAGGCGGCCCTACCGACCCAGTACTTC	CSASEAALPTQYF
TRBJ1-5	.	.	TRBV6-5	TGTGCCAGCAGACACACAGGACGTACGAATCAGCCCCAGCATTTT	CASRHTGRTNQPQHF
TRBJ1-1	.	TRBD1	TRBV9	TGTGCCAGCAGCAGGACAGGGGGGAACACTGAAGCTTTCTTT	CASSRTGGNTEAFF
TRBJ2-1	.	TRBD2	TRBV5-4	TGTGCCAGCAGCTCAGGGATAGGAGTAGCGGGCAATGAGCAGTTCTTC	CASSSGIGVAGNEQFF
TRBJ1-5	.	.	TRBV24-1	TGTGCCACCAGTGATTCCGAGCGGACAGAGCATCCATCCAGCAATCAGCCCCAGCATTTT	CATSDSERTEHPSSNQPQHF
TRBJ2-5	.	.	TRBV7-3	TGTGCCAGCAGCCGCGGGATAGGTGGGCAGGAGTTAGAGACCCAGTACTTC	CASSRGIGGQELETQYF
TRBJ2-3	.	TRBD1	TRBV9	TGTGCCAGCAGCTCCCGGACAGGGACGAGCACAGATACGCAGTATTTT	CASSSRTGTSTDTQYF
TRBJ1-2	once	.	TRBV5-1	TGCGCCAGCAGCTTGATCGGGACCCCAGGGGACTATGGCTACACCTTC	CASSLIGTPGDYGYTF
TRBJ2-5	.	TRBD1	TRBV5-1	TGCGCCAGCAGCACCGGGGACAGGGGCCCGGAGACCCAGTACTTC	CASSTGDRGPETQYF
TRBJ2-1	.	.	TRBV7-2	TGTGCCAGCAGCTTAGTGTTCGGCGGGAACTACAATGAGCAGTTCTTC	CASSLVFGGNYNEQFF
TRBJ1-2	.	.	TRBV27	TGTGCCAGCAGTCGGGGGACGGTGGGCGATGGCTACACCTTC	CASSRGTVGDGYTF
TRBJ1-1	.	.	TRBV7-2	TGTGCCAGCAGCTTATATGGCAGGAACACTGAAGCTTTCTTT	CASSLYGRNTEAFF
TRBJ1-2	.	TRBD1	TRBV24-1	TGTGCCACCAGTGACCGGGGACAGGGTAATGGCTACACCTTC	CATSDRGQGNGYTF
TRBJ2-3	.	TRBD2	TRBV3-1/TRBV3-2	TGTGCCAGCAGCCCGGGGGGTTTGGTAGATACGCAGTATTTT	CASSPGGLVDTQYF
TRBJ1-2	.	.	TRBV3-1/TRBV3-2	TGTGCCAGCAGCTCCCGCAGGGTAGGAGGGAGATTTAACTATGGCTACACCTTC	CASSSRRVGGRFNYGYTF
TRBJ1-5	.	.	TRBV9	TGTGCCAGCAGCGTTGGCCTGGGCAATCAGCCCCAGCATTTT	CASSVGLGNQPQHF
TRBJ2-5	.	TRBD2	TRBV6-4	TGTGCCAGCAGTGACTCACCGGGACTAGCGGGAGGAGAGACCCAGTACTTC	CASSDSPGLAGGETQYF
TRBJ2-2	once	TRBD2	TRBV3-1/TRBV3-2	TGTGCCAGCAGCCAAGCTTTTGGTAGCGGGGGTCGGACCGGGGAGCTGTTTTTT	CASSQAFGSGGRTGELFF
TRBJ2-5	.	TRBD2	TRBV7-7	TGTGCTAGCAGCTCCCGACTAGCGGGGCCGGCGGGGGAGACCCAGTACTTC	CASSSRLAGPAGETQYF
TRBJ2-1	.	.	TRBV3-1/TRBV3-2	TGTGCCAGCAGCCAAGTAGCTTCTGGAGAGCAGTTCTTC	CASSQVASGEQFF
TRBJ2-7	.	TRBD2	TRBV5-5	TGTGCCAGCAGCGGCTTCCTAGCGGTTAGCTCCTACGAGCAGTACTTC	CASSGFLAVSSYEQYF
TRBJ2-7	.	.	TRBV30	TGTGCCTGGAGTGTTAACCGGGACTGGACTCCTCGGGAGCAGTACTTC	CAWSVNRDWTPREQYF
TRBJ1-1	.	TRBD1	TRBV29-1	TGCAGCGTTGAAAAGGCCCCAGGGGGCGGCCGGTACCGCACTGAAGCTTTCTTT	CSVEKAPGGGRYRTEAFF
TRBJ1-6	.	TRBD1	TRBV7-2	TGTGCCAGCAGCCCCCGGACAGGGGGCTTGAATTCACCCCTCCACTTT	CASSPRTGGLNSPLHF
TRBJ1-4	.	TRBD1	TRBV19	TGTGCCAGTAACCCTAGTTGGACAGGGGAAAAACTGTTTTTT	CASNPSWTGEKLFF
TRBJ1-2	.	.	TRBV15	TGTGCCACCAGCAGAGAAGGTGGCACAGGAAACTATGGCTACACCTTC	CATSREGGTGNYGYTF
TRBJ2-7	once	TRBD1	TRBV19	TGTGCCAGTAGTATAGGGGGGACAGCTGACTACGAGCAGTACTTC	CASSIGGTADYEQYF
TRBJ2-7	.	.	TRBV12-2	TGTGCAAGTCGACCCAGACGGCCGGGGGGCGGGAGAATCCCCTACGAGCAGTACTTC	CASRPRRPGGGRIPYEQYF
TRBJ2-1	.	.	TRBV30	TGTGCCTGGAGTGTATCCGGGGGTGAGCAGTTCTTC	CAWSVSGGEQFF
TRBJ1-4	.	TRBD1	TRBV28	TGTGCTACAGCACCTCCCCCTACAGGGGGTAGGGAAAAACTGTTTTTT	CATAPPPTGGREKLFF
TRBJ2-3	medium-sized	TRBD1	TRBV5-4	TGTGCCAGCAGCCAGCAGAGGGGGCGCACAGATACGCAGTATTTT	CASSQQRGRTDTQYF
TRBJ2-7	.	.	TRBV6-5	TGTGCCAGCAGGCGCGGGGCTTCCTACGAGCAGTACTTC	CASRRGASYEQYF
TRBJ1-2	.	.	TRBV23-1	TGCGCCAGCAGTAGACTCCGGTCGGCCTATGGCTACACCTTC	CASSRLRSAYGYTF